This T cell receptor beta chain emerged from a study of blood T cell repertoires in COVID-19. Study-wide background: The United States, Italy and Spain provided the acute and convalescent COVID-19 samples.

Sequencing was performed with immunoSEQ multiplex PCR; in TCRdb, only in-frame clones are kept and a portion is missing. The sample includes about 430,000 clones, approximately 90% of them seen just once. Germline values: CDR1 SEHNR, CDR2 FQNEAQ (reference sequence). This CDR3 region has 14 residues. V lost 6 bases, J lost 5 bases, and 17 bases lay in between. Source material: PBMCs or T cells enriched from blood (not recorded which). This TCR was sampled from a woman aged 25 to 45 with acute COVID-19. V gene TRBV7-9 combines with J gene TRBJ2-7; D may be TRBD1 (5 bases). CDR3 region: CASSSMAGMNEQYF. As DNA, the CDR3 is TGTGCCAGCAGTTCTATGGCAGGGATGAACGAGCAGTACTTC.